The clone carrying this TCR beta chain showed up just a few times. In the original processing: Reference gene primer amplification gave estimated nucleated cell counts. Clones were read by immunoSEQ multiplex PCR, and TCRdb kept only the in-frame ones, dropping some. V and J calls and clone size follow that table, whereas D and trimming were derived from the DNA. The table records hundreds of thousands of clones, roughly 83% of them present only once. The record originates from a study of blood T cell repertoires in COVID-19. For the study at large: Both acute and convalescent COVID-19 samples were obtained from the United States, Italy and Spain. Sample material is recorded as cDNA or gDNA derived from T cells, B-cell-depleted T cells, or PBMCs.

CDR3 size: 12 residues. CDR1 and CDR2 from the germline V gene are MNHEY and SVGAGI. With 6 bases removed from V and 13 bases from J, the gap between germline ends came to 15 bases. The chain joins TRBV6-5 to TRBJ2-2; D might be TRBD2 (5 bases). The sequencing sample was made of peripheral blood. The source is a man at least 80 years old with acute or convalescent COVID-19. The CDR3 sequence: CASRSAGLGLFF. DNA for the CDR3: TGTGCCAGCAGATCTGCGGGCCTTGGGCTGTTTTTT.